The rows below give T cell receptor beta chains drawn from one sample of a study of PD-1 blockade in classical Hodgkin lymphoma. Method: immunoSEQ multiplex PCR; TCRdb's copy keeps in-frame clones and lacks some. In the table there are around 19,000 clones, roughly 89% of which are singletons. Source: peripheral blood mononuclear cells (PBMCs), taken before the second cycle of nivolumab. All receptors come from a human donor with classical Hodgkin lymphoma. The CDR3 runs from the conserved cysteine through the conserved F or W. A D gene is named only where the DNA matches it firmly. Clone size appears in some rows only: once, few, many, or a class for an expanded clone.

size: few; D: TRBD1; length: 15; J: TRBJ1-3; V: TRBV18; CDR3: CASSPSRTGDSTIYF; DNA: TGTGCCAGCTCACCGTCCAGGACAGGGGATAGCACCATATATTTT
size: .; D: .; length: 14; J: TRBJ1-1; V: TRBV7-9; CDR3: CASSFEGVGTEAFF; DNA: TGTGCCAGCAGCTTTGAGGGGGTCGGCACTGAAGCTTTCTTT
size: few; D: .; length: 12; J: TRBJ1-1; V: TRBV30; CDR3: CAWSAQDTEAFF; DNA: TGTGCCTGGAGTGCACAGGACACTGAAGCTTTCTTT
size: .; D: .; length: 14; J: TRBJ1-2; V: TRBV2; CDR3: CASMRSWLGYGYTF; DNA: TGTGCCAGCATGCGAAGCTGGTTAGGCTATGGCTACACCTTC
size: .; D: .; length: 16; J: TRBJ2-1; V: TRBV4-2; CDR3: CASSQGPPPDGYEQFF; DNA: TGTGCCAGCAGCCAAGGCCCGCCGCCGGACGGCTATGAGCAGTTCTTC
size: .; D: TRBD2; length: 15; J: TRBJ2-5; V: TRBV9; CDR3: CASTPSGGHRETQYF; DNA: TGTGCCAGCACCCCTAGCGGGGGGCACCGGGAGACCCAGTACTTC
size: .; D: .; length: 14; J: TRBJ2-7; V: TRBV5-1; CDR3: CASSLTGISYEQYF; DNA: TGCGCCAGCAGCTTGACCGGGATCTCCTACGAGCAGTACTTC
size: .; D: .; length: 14; J: TRBJ1-2; V: TRBV7-9; CDR3: CASSPGGIDYGYTF; DNA: TGTGCCAGCAGCCCTGGCGGGATCGACTATGGCTACACCTTC
size: .; D: TRBD2; length: 15; J: TRBJ2-3; V: TRBV5-1; CDR3: CASSLGLAGGDTQYF; DNA: TGCGCCAGCAGCCTAGGACTAGCGGGGGGAGATACGCAGTATTTT
size: few; D: TRBD1; length: 14; J: TRBJ1-1; V: TRBV19; CDR3: CASSMGTGFTEAFF; DNA: TGTGCCAGTAGTATGGGGACAGGGTTCACTGAAGCTTTCTTT
size: .; D: .; length: 12; J: TRBJ1-1; V: TRBV5-1; CDR3: CASSGGNTEAFF; DNA: TGCGCCAGCAGCGGGGGGAACACTGAAGCTTTCTTT
size: .; D: .; length: 15; J: TRBJ2-2; V: TRBV4-3; CDR3: CASSQGTFNTGELFF; DNA: TGCGCCAGCAGCCAAGGGACATTTAACACCGGGGAGCTGTTTTTT
size: .; D: TRBD1; length: 14; J: TRBJ2-5; V: TRBV5-1; CDR3: CASSLGFSGQPAYF; DNA: TGCGCCAGCAGCTTAGGATTCTCGGGACAGCCAGCGTACTTC
size: .; D: .; length: 14; J: TRBJ1-1; V: TRBV5-1; CDR3: CASSPDGENTEAFF; DNA: TGCGCCAGCAGCCCAGACGGGGAGAACACTGAAGCTTTCTTT
size: .; D: TRBD1; length: 16; J: TRBJ1-5; V: TRBV7-8; CDR3: CASSFGQGIGHQPQHF; DNA: TGTGCCAGCAGCTTCGGACAGGGGATAGGGCATCAGCCCCAGCATTTT
size: .; D: .; length: 13; J: TRBJ1-2; V: TRBV14; CDR3: CASSPTRERGYTF; DNA: TGTGCCAGCAGCCCCACGAGGGAGCGTGGCTACACCTTC
size: medium-sized; D: .; length: 12; J: TRBJ2-7; V: TRBV28; CDR3: CASSSSSLEQYF; DNA: TGTGCCAGCAGTTCTTCCTCCCTGGAGCAGTACTTC
size: once; D: .; length: 18; J: TRBJ2-6; V: TRBV11-2; CDR3: CASSRTRKQQSRANVLTF; DNA: TGTGCCAGCAGCCGGACTCGCAAGCAACAAAGTCGGGCCAACGTCCTGACTTTC
size: .; D: .; length: 15; J: TRBJ1-3; V: TRBV9; CDR3: CASSVAQGTGNTIYF; DNA: TGTGCCAGCAGCGTAGCTCAGGGGACCGGAAACACCATATATTTT
size: once; D: .; length: 16; J: TRBJ1-6; V: TRBV7-8; CDR3: CASSLGSGVRGSPLHF; DNA: TGTGCCAGCAGCTTAGGGAGCGGGGTGAGGGGTTCACCCCTCCACTTT
size: .; D: .; length: 12; J: TRBJ1-2; V: TRBV30; CDR3: CAWSSGDYGYTF; DNA: TGTGCCTGGAGTAGCGGAGACTATGGCTACACCTTC
size: .; D: .; length: 15; J: TRBJ2-5; V: TRBV5-1; CDR3: CASSLTGGAQETQYF; DNA: TGCGCCAGCAGCTTGACAGGGGGGGCCCAGGAGACCCAGTACTTC
size: .; D: .; length: 14; J: TRBJ2-7; V: TRBV5-1; CDR3: CASSLGQTTYEQYF; DNA: TGCGCCAGCAGCTTGGGACAGACTACCTACGAGCAGTACTTC